Following are 26 T cell receptor beta chains from one sample sequenced in a study of metastatic and nonmetastatic thyroid tumors. TCRdb re-called the PCR reads through MiXCR. This sample has tens of thousands of clones, with 16% found just once. Every patient was untreated before thyroid surgery. The sequenced material came from blood. The receptors shown here come from a female donor with papillary thyroid cancer or a benign thyroid nodule (not recorded which). Some clones in this sample may be carry-over from other donors' samples.

This clone was detected only a few times. V is TRBV15 and J is TRBJ2-1; the D gene is possibly TRBD1 (5 bases). The V end was cut by 6 bases, the J end by 0 bases, with 12 bases between. CDR3 length: 15 amino acids. The germline V gene encodes CDR1 LNHNV and CDR2 YYDKDF (reference sequence). DNA for the CDR3: TGTGCCACCAGTGTGGACATCTTCTCCTACAATGAGCAGTTCTTC. Its protein product is CATSVDIFSYNEQFF.

The rearrangement uses TRBV20-1 and TRBJ2-3; no clear D gene. CDR1 is DFQATT and CDR2 is SNEGSKA in the germline V gene (reference sequence). The CDR3 covers 14 residues. The V and J ends lost 0 bases and 2 bases respectively, with 9 bases between them. This CDR3 reads CSARDNMITDTQYF. The CDR3 DNA sequence: TGCAGTGCTAGAGATAACATGATCACAGATACGCAGTATTTT.

This clone was recorded many times. The gene calls are TRBV12-3 or TRBV12-4 and TRBJ2-1; perhaps TRBD2 as D (5 bases). The CDR3 sequence is 12 residues long. Trimming took 3 bases from V and 8 from J, leaving 8 bases between them. Here the CDR3 reads CASSFWGDEQFF. CDR3 nucleotides: TGTGCCAGCAGTTTTTGGGGAGATGAGCAGTTCTTC.

In this sample, this clone turned up many times. The chain recombines TRBV20-1 with TRBJ1-5; D call uncertain. CDR3 length: 12 amino acids. The V end lost 3 bases, the J end lost 3 bases, and 6 bases lay between the germline ends. Germline V gene data show CDR1 as DFQATT and CDR2 as SNEGSKA (reference sequence). CDR3 sequence reads: CSASQVNQPQHF. For the CDR3, the DNA is TGCAGTGCTAGCCAGGTCAATCAGCCCCAGCATTTT.

This clone occurred many times. The same CDR3 also results from other DNA sequences found in this sample. The chain has TRBV20-1 and TRBJ2-1, with a possible D match to TRBD1 (6 bases). CDR1 and CDR2 (germline): DFQATT, SNEGSKA (reference sequence). This CDR3 region has 15 residues. V lost 3 bases and J 4 bases, leaving 16 bases between the germline ends. The CDR3 is CSASPGDLSYNEQFF. CDR3 bases: TGCAGTGCTAGCCCAGGGGACCTTTCTTACAATGAGCAGTTCTTC.

As concerns this clone: A much more abundant neighbour one base away suggests this may be a read error. Additional DNA sequences in this sample encode the identical CDR3. The gene calls are TRBV5-1 and TRBJ2-3, with 12 bases matching TRBD1. The V gene's germline CDR1 is SGHRS and CDR2 YFSETQ. The CDR3 spans 16 residues. The J segment lost 5 bases and the V segment lost 5 bases, leaving 9 bases of the junction unmatched. CDR3 in amino acids: CASRLPGQGAGDTQYF. CDR3 DNA: TGCGCCAGCAGGCTACCGGGACAGGGGGCAGGAGATACGCAGTATTTT.

This clone was counted many times. The chain employs TRBV4-2 and TRBJ2-7; D is possibly TRBD2 (5 bases). The germline V gene encodes CDR1 LGHNA and CDR2 YNFKEQ. The CDR3 has 13 amino acids. Trimming removed 3 bases at V and 4 bases at J, with 10 bases between. The CDR3 reads CASSQSPGYEQYF. The CDR3 DNA reads as TGTGCCAGCAGCCAGAGCCCGGGGTACGAGCAGTACTTC.

This chain joins TRBV15 and TRBJ2-2; D gene uncertain. The CDR3 loop spans 15 amino acids. Germline V gene sequence: CDR1 LNHNV, CDR2 YYDKDF (reference sequence). V was clipped by 3 bases and J by 3 bases, with 11 bases between them. The CDR3 DNA follows: TGTGCCACCAGCAGTATGGCAGGAGACACCGGGGAGCTGTTTTTT. As protein: CATSSMAGDTGELFF.

At least ten counts were recorded for this clone. An end of the junction differs from the germline gene, which may be a read error. The chain links TRBV4-1 to TRBJ1-5, with a tentative D call TRBD1 (5 bases). Germline assignment: CDR1 MGHRA and CDR2 YSYEKL. The CDR3 is 17 residues long. Here the CDR3 reads CASSLLVSGTSNRPQHF. The CDR3 DNA sequence: TGCGCCAGCAGCCTCTTGGTTTCAGGGACTAGCAATCGGCCCCAGCATTTT.

This clone was seen at least ten times. The chain has TRBV25-1 and TRBJ1-1; perhaps TRBD1 as D (5 bases). Germline lookup yields CDR1 MGHDK and CDR2 SYGVNS. This CDR3 contains 14 residues. V lost 2 bases and J lost 1, with 8 bases in between. The CDR3 DNA sequence: TGTGCCAGCAGTGAACGCAGGGAGAACACTGAAGCTTTCTTT. Translation gives CASSERRENTEAFF.

This clone appeared many times. This chain uses TRBV5-1 with TRBJ1-2; tentative D call: TRBD1 (6 bases). The germline V gene encodes CDR1 SGHRS and CDR2 YFSETQ. The germline V and J ends were trimmed by 5 bases and 2 bases, with 13 bases remaining between them. The CDR3 contains 14 residues. CDR3 nucleotide sequence: TGCGCCAGCAGGACTCAGGGGTCAAACTATGGCTACACCTTC. Encoded protein: CASRTQGSNYGYTF.

At least ten counts were recorded for this clone. V is TRBV20-1 and J is TRBJ1-4, with D possibly matching TRBD1 (6 bases). The CDR3 totals 14 residues. V was cut by 0 bases and J by 7 bases, with 12 bases left in between. In germline, CDR1 is DFQATT, CDR2 SNEGSKA (reference sequence). The CDR3 region has the DNA TGCAGTGCTAGAGATCGGGGGGCGAGTGAAAAACTGTTTTTT. Its translation is CSARDRGASEKLFF.

This clone was seen a few times. The V call is TRBV6-1, the J call TRBJ1-1, with no clear D. Deletions cut 8 bases from V and 6 bases from J, with 16 bases between. CDR1 and CDR2 (germline): MNHNS, SASEGT. The CDR3 is 13 amino acids. The CDR3 loop is CASGRAGWAEAFF. For the CDR3, the DNA is TGTGCCAGCGGACGAGCGGGTTGGGCTGAAGCTTTCTTT.

This clone was seen many times. The chain recombines TRBV18 with TRBJ2-7; TRBD1 might be the D (6 bases). The CDR3 length is 13 residues. Germline CDR1 KGHSH, CDR2 LQKENI. The V end was cut by 4 bases, the J end by 7 bases, with 14 bases between. CDR3 protein: CASSQQGMEEQYF. In DNA, the CDR3 is TGTGCCAGCTCACAACAGGGTATGGAGGAGCAGTACTTC.

This clone showed up many times. The chain employs TRBV27 and TRBJ2-5; 7 bases are a match to TRBD1. Germline CDR1 MNHEY, CDR2 SMNVEV (reference sequence). Trimming at V came to 3 bases and at J to 5 bases, leaving 3 bases not matched to a gene. This CDR3 has 13 residues. CDR3 DNA: TGTGCCAGCAGTTTGGTCAGGGGGGAGACCCAGTACTTC. It is translated as CASSLVRGETQYF.

This clone was seen many times. The chain links TRBV29-1 to TRBJ1-1; 8 bases line up with TRBD1. Germline V gene lookup returns CDR1 SQVTM and CDR2 ANQGSEA. V lost 5 bases, J lost 6 bases, and 5 bases stayed unmatched. The CDR3 has 12 amino acids. This chain's CDR3 is CSVTSGGSEAFF. The CDR3 nucleotides read TGCAGCGTTACTTCAGGGGGCTCTGAAGCTTTCTTT.

The chain carries TRBV6-1 and TRBJ1-2; no clear D. The V gene lost 6 bases and the J gene lost 1 base, with 18 bases spanning the gap. Germline-derived CDR1 and CDR2 are MNHNS and SASEGT. There are 16 residues in the CDR3. This chain's CDR3 is CASSSGMGWGNYGYTF. The CDR3 DNA is TGTGCCAGCAGCTCGGGGATGGGATGGGGTAACTATGGCTACACCTTC.

The rearrangement links TRBV5-1 to TRBJ1-3, with 7 positions matching TRBD1. The CDR3 has 15 residues. Germline assignment: CDR1 SGHRS and CDR2 YFSETQ. Trimming at V came to 3 bases and at J to 2 bases, leaving 5 bases not matched to a gene. The CDR3, as DNA: TGCGCCAGCAGCTCATCACAGGGGCCTGGAAACACCATATATTTT. Protein: CASSSSQGPGNTIYF.

This clone occurred a few times. The CDR3 coding sequence is TGCGCCAGCAGCCGACAGGGGGCGCAGGACGAGCAGTACTTC. Translating it yields CASSRQGAQDEQYF. The rearrangement joins TRBV5-1 to TRBJ2-7; 10 bases are a match to TRBD1. The ends lost 4 bases at V and 5 bases at J; junction bases unmatched: 6. The CDR3 loop spans 14 amino acids. Germline lookup yields CDR1 SGHRS and CDR2 YFSETQ.

This clone was counted a few times. This chain connects TRBV6-2 or TRBV6-3 to TRBJ2-1; TRBD1 matches at 9 bases. Germline V gives CDR1 MNHEY, CDR2 SVGEGT. J was trimmed by 4 bases and V by 8 bases; bases with no gene match: 15. The CDR3 totals 17 residues. CDR3 sequence: CASAKYSQGAFYNEQFF. The CDR3 bases are TGTGCCAGCGCTAAGTACTCACAGGGGGCTTTTTACAATGAGCAGTTCTTC.

This clone was counted ten times or more. The chain recombines TRBV27 with TRBJ2-5, with 12 nucleotides matching TRBD2. CDR3 length: 16 amino acids. Unmatched junction bases numbered 6, after V lost 5 bases and J lost 2 bases. Per the germline V gene, CDR1 is MNHEY and CDR2 is SMNVEV (reference sequence). The CDR3 DNA follows: TGTGCCAGCAGTATGGGACTAGCGGGCGAACAAGAGACCCAGTACTTC. It yields the protein CASSMGLAGEQETQYF.

This clone was recorded at least ten times. The CDR3 coding sequence is TGTGCCAGCAGCCTGGCGAGGGGGGCAGATACGCAGTATTTT. Protein: CASSLARGADTQYF. The chain has TRBV11-3 and TRBJ2-3; TRBD1 or TRBD2 may be the D gene (6 bases each). Germline V gene sequence: CDR1 SGHNT, CDR2 YENEEA. The length of the CDR3 is 14 residues. Trimming stripped 5 bases from V and 4 bases from J, with 13 bases between.

This clone occurred many times. V is TRBV9 and J is TRBJ1-6; D unclear. V lost 0 bases and J lost 5, with 15 bases in between. This CDR3 is 17 amino acids long. Per germline, CDR1 SGDLS and CDR2 YYNGEE. The DNA for the CDR3 is TGTGCCAGCAGCGTAGGGTTTGGACGGCAAGATAATTCACCCCTCCACTTT. Its protein product is CASSVGFGRQDNSPLHF.

This clone was seen more than once but under ten times. This chain joins TRBV6-1 and TRBJ2-3; D not resolved. The CDR3 consists of 14 residues. Trimming took 6 bases from V and 2 from J, leaving 12 bases between them. CDR1 MNHNS and CDR2 SASEGT come from the germline V gene. This CDR3 is CASRLQVYTDTQYF. The CDR3 DNA sequence: TGTGCCAGCAGACTGCAAGTGTACACAGATACGCAGTATTTT.

The chain employs TRBV6-5 and TRBJ2-1, with D perhaps assigned TRBD1 or TRBD2 (5 bases each). CDR3 length: 14 amino acids. The germline V and J ends were trimmed by 2 bases and 8 bases, with 13 bases remaining between them. The germline gives CDR1 MNHEY, CDR2 SVGAGI. For the CDR3, the DNA is TGTGCCAGCAGTTACGGGCAGGGAGCAGATGAGCAGTTCTTC. Its translation: CASSYGQGADEQFF.

This clone was seen ten or more times. This sequence joins TRBV4-1 and TRBJ2-3; no firm D call. V was pared by 1 base and J by 6 bases, with 8 bases between. From germline, CDR1 is MGHRA and CDR2 YSYEKL. The CDR3 is made up of 13 amino acids. CDR3 protein: CASSQVPVDTQYF. The DNA for the CDR3 is TGCGCCAGCAGCCAAGTTCCAGTGGATACGCAGTATTTT.